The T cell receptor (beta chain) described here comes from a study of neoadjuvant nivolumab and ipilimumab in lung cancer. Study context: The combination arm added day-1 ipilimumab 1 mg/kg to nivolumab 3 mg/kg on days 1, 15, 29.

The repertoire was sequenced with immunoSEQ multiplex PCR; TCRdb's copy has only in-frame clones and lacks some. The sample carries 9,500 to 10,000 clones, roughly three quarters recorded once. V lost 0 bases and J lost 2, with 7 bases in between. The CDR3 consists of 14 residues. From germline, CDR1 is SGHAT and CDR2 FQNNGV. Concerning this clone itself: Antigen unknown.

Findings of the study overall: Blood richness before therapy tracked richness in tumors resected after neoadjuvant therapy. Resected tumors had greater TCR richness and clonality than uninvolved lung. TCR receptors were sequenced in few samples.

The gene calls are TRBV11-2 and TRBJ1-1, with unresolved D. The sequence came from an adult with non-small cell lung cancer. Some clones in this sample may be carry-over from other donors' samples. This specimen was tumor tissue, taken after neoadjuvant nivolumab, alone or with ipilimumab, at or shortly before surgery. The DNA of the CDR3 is TGTGCCAGCAGCTTAGATTGGGGAAACACTGAAGCTTTCTTT. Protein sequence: CASSLDWGNTEAFF. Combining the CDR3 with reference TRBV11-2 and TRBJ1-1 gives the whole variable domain EAGVAQSPRYKIIEKRQSVAFWCNPISGHATLYWYQQILGQGPKLLIQFQNNGVVDDSQLPKDRFSAERLKGVDSTLKIQPAKLEDSAVYLCASSLDWGNTEAFFGQGTRLTVV.